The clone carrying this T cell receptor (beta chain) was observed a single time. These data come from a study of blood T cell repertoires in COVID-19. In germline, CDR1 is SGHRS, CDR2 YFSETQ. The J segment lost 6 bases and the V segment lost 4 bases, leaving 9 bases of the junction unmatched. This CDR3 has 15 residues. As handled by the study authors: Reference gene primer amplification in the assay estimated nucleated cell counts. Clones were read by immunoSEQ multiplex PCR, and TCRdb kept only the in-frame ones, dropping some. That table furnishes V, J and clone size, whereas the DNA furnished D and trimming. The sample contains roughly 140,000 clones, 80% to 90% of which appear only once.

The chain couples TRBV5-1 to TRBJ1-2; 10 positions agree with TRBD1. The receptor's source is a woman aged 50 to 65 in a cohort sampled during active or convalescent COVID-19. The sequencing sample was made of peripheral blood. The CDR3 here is CASSRSRGQGNGYTF. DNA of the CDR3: TGCGCCAGCAGCAGGTCGCGGGGACAGGGGAATGGCTACACCTTC.